This record looks at one TCR beta chain sequence and its context. Its target is not known. A multiplex PCR was run with 60 Vbeta primers and 13 Jbeta primers. Measured with immunoSEQ multiplex PCR; TCRdb has only the in-frame clones, and not every one. The sample yields approximately 150,000 clones, 68% seen once. The data were taken from a study of cytomegalovirus exposure and HLA in healthy donors. Whole-study findings and limits: Most TCR sequences were seen very rarely across donors, but some public TCRs occurred in many. DRB1 had the most TCR associations and HLA-C the fewest, a later analysis found, with rates varying by HLA locus. Researchers reported in a later analysis that a missense DCLRE1C variant was tied to TCR beta V- and J-gene trimming.

Germline-derived CDR1 and CDR2 are SGHTA and FQGTGA. The CDR3 totals 13 residues. Trimming shortened V by 2 bases and J by 4 bases, and 8 bases separated the two germline ends. Material: PBMCs. The chain joins TRBV7-3 to TRBJ1-2; the D gene is possibly TRBD1 (5 bases). This clonotype originated in a woman between 18 and 30 years old in good health and CMV-seropositive. This CDR3 reads CASSLVGGYGYTF. The CDR3 DNA follows: TGTGCCAGCAGCTTAGTCGGGGGCTATGGCTACACCTTC.